Below are 9 T cell receptor beta chains sequenced from a single sample in a study of OX40 agonist ivuxolimab in advanced cancers. Some clones are missing from TCRdb's copy, which holds only in-frame ones; the method was immunoSEQ multiplex PCR. The sample holds about 3,400 clones, around 78% seen once. The sample consisted of CD4+ or CD8+ T cells sorted from blood, taken in a trial of the OX40 agonist ivuxolimab. These receptors were obtained from an adult with an advanced solid tumor such as melanoma, head and neck, liver or kidney cancer.

This clone is labeled as large (0.1 to 1%). The gene calls are TRBV15 and TRBJ2-7; D remains ambiguous. Germline V gene data show CDR1 as LNHNV and CDR2 as YYDKDF (reference sequence). V shed 4 bases and J shed 7 bases, with 14 bases lying between them. The length of the CDR3 is 13 residues. The CDR3 DNA sequence: TGTGCCACCAGCATAACATCCCCCGGGGAGCAGTACTTC. Translation: CATSITSPGEQYF.

CDR3 DNA sequence: TGTGCCAGCAGTCCCCTGACTAGCGGGGGGGCCGGAGGTGAGCAGTTCTTC. Amino acid sequence: CASSPLTSGGAGGEQFF. The chain recombines TRBV27 with TRBJ2-1; TRBD2 aligns across 14 bases. This CDR3 contains 17 residues. The germline CDR1 and CDR2 sequences are MNHEY and SMNVEV (reference sequence). V shed 5 bases and J 9 bases; nucleotides not matched to a gene: 12.

This clone qualifies as large. V is TRBV27 and J is TRBJ1-4; 9 bases map to TRBD1. Germline V CDR1 and CDR2: MNHEY, SMNVEV (reference sequence). This CDR3 contains 14 residues. Trimming removed 9 bases from V and 7 bases from J; junction bases left unmatched: 9. As DNA, the CDR3 is TGTGCCAGTGGACAGGGGTATGTAGGTGAAAAACTGTTTTTT. It is translated as CASGQGYVGEKLFF.

The chain employs TRBV27 and TRBJ2-2; no definite D call. The CDR3 length is 12 residues. Germline-derived CDR1 and CDR2 are MNHEY and SMNVEV (reference sequence). V lost 3 bases and J lost 4, with 3 bases in between. The CDR3 nucleotides read TGTGCCAGCAGTTTCCCCACCGGGGAGCTGTTTTTT. Translation: CASSFPTGELFF.

The chain carries TRBV9 and TRBJ1-2; 11 positions agree with TRBD1. CDR3 length: 15 residues. With V trimmed by 0 bases and J by 4 bases, 2 bases remained unmatched. Germline-derived CDR1 and CDR2 are SGDLS and YYNGEE. The CDR3 sequence is CASSVEGQGAYGYTF. DNA for the CDR3: TGTGCCAGCAGCGTAGAAGGACAGGGGGCCTATGGCTACACCTTC.

This clone showed up just a few times. The rearrangement joins TRBV5-5 to TRBJ1-3; no clear D gene. CDR3 size: 15 residues. Trimming left V 0 bases short and J 0 bases short, with 7 bases between. Germline CDR1 SGHKS, CDR2 YYEKEE (reference sequence). CDR3 DNA sequence: TGTGCCAGCAGCTTGGCCGTAAACTCTGGAAACACCATATATTTT. Amino acids: CASSLAVNSGNTIYF.

The V gene is TRBV6-5, the J gene TRBJ2-2; unclear D gene. From germline, CDR1 is MNHEY and CDR2 SVGAGI. The CDR3 extends over 13 amino acids. Trimming took off 7 bases at V and 0 bases at J, with 6 bases between the two ends. CDR3 region: CASIKANTGELFF. CDR3 in DNA: TGTGCCAGCATCAAAGCGAACACCGGGGAGCTGTTTTTT.

The rearrangement joins TRBV27 to TRBJ2-7; 10 bases line up with TRBD1. CDR1 is MNHEY, CDR2 SMNVEV, per germline (reference sequence). V was clipped by 4 bases and J by 0 bases; unmatched bases: 3. The CDR3 contains 15 residues. The CDR3 sequence is CASSSDRGSSYEQYF. CDR3 DNA sequence: TGTGCCAGCAGTTCGGACAGGGGGAGCTCCTACGAGCAGTACTTC.

The rearrangement links TRBV19 to TRBJ1-5; D remains unclear. Germline loops: CDR1 LNHDA, CDR2 SQIVND (reference sequence). This CDR3 has 13 amino acids. V lost 6 bases, J lost 3 bases, and 9 bases lay in between. The CDR3 region is CASRRRDNQPQHF. The DNA of the CDR3 is TGTGCCAGTAGGCGGAGGGACAATCAGCCCCAGCATTTT.